There are a few counts of the clone carrying this T cell receptor (beta chain). The data stem from a study of blood T cell repertoires in COVID-19. Across the study: COVID-19 samples from acute and convalescent phases originated in the United States, Italy and Spain. The analysed material was cDNA or gDNA that came from T cells, B-cell-depleted T cells, or PBMCs.

Germline V gives CDR1 SEHNR, CDR2 FQNEAQ (reference sequence). The CDR3 covers 15 residues. The V end lost 6 bases, the J end lost 0 bases, and 12 bases lay between the germline ends. As processed by the authors: By means of reference gene primer amplification, nucleated cell counts were estimated. Produced via immunoSEQ multiplex PCR; TCRdb's table is partial and in-frame only. V, J and clone size are those of that table, while D and trimming were read from the DNA. This sample has 98,000 or so clones, with 88% found just once. The source is a human donor in a cohort sampled during active COVID-19. Sequenced input: peripheral blood. This chain uses TRBV7-9 with TRBJ1-5; D may be TRBD1 (6 bases). The CDR3 DNA reads TGTGCCAGCAGTTTGGACAGTAATAGCAATCAGCCCCAGCATTTT. Its translation is CASSLDSNSNQPQHF.